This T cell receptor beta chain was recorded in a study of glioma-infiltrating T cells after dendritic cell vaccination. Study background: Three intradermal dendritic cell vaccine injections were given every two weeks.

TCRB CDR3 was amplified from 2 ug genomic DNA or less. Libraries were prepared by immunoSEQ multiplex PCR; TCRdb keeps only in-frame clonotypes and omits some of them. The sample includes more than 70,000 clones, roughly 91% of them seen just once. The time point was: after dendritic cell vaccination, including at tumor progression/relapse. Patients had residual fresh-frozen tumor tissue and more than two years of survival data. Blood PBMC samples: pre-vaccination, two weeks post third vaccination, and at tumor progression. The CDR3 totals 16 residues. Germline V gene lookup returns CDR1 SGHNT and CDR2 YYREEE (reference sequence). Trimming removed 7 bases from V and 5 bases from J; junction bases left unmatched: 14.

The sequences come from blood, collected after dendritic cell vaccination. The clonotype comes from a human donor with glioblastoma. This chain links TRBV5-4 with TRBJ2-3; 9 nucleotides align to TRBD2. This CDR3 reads CASGSRAGGTGDTQYF. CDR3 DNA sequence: TGTGCCAGCGGTAGTAGGGCGGGGGGGACCGGAGATACGCAGTATTTT.